These 17 T cell receptor beta chains share one sample of origin, sequenced in a study of ipilimumab plus nivolumab after autologous stem cell transplantation. Only in-frame clones appear in the TCRdb table, and some are missing; sequencing was by immunoSEQ multiplex PCR. The sample holds about 10,000 clones; roughly two thirds are singletons and the top ten take approximately 21%. Sequences were derived from PBMCs, sampled in a trial of ipilimumab plus nivolumab as post-transplant consolidation. All receptors come from a female donor with multiple myeloma.

This clone appeared a single time. The rearrangement uses TRBV15 and TRBJ2-7; D is possibly TRBD1 or TRBD2 (5 bases each). The CDR3 covers 18 residues. Germline values: CDR1 LNHNV, CDR2 YYDKDF (reference sequence). Trimming pared 1 base from V and 1 base from J, leaving 20 bases between. The CDR3 region has the DNA TGTGCCACCAGCAGAGGCTTCGGTGTGTCAGGGAGTTCCTACGAGCAGTACTTC. This gives the protein CATSRGFGVSGSSYEQYF.

In this sample, this clone is large (0.1 to 1%). The chain uses TRBV10-3 and TRBJ1-2; a possible D gene is TRBD1 (6 bases). CDR3 length equals 14 residues. The germline gives CDR1 ENHRY, CDR2 SYGVKD. V was cut by 10 bases and J by 3 bases, with 18 bases left in between. The CDR3 protein is CATKLEGVYYGYTF. Written as DNA, the CDR3 is TGTGCCACCAAGCTTGAGGGGGTGTACTATGGCTACACCTTC.

This chain uses TRBV5-1 with TRBJ1-1; 8 nucleotides align to TRBD1. The J segment lost 4 bases and the V segment lost 4 bases, leaving 6 bases of the junction unmatched. Looked up from germline, CDR1 is SGHRS and CDR2 is YFSETQ. The CDR3 runs 14 residues. The CDR3 DNA follows: TGCGCCAGCAGCAATACAGGGGGGGTCACTGAAGCTTTCTTT. Translation: CASSNTGGVTEAFF.

V gene TRBV6-1 combines with J gene TRBJ2-7; maybe TRBD1 (5 bases). V lost 2 bases to trimming and J lost 5 bases, with 13 bases between them. The CDR3 is 14 amino acids. Per germline, CDR1 MNHNS and CDR2 SASEGT. The CDR3 DNA reads TGTGCCAGCAGTGAAACTGCAGGGCCCGACGAGCAGTACTTC. This codes for CASSETAGPDEQYF.

This clone turned up a few times. The chain uses TRBV5-3 and TRBJ1-1; D is unresolved. TRBV5-3 is marked as an open reading frame, function uncertain. The CDR3 contains 9 residues. CDR3: CAEGAEAFF. The CDR3 DNA reads as TGTGCAGAGGGAGCTGAAGCTTTCTTT.

This chain uses TRBV5-6 with TRBJ1-1; 8 bases map to TRBD1. Germline CDR1 is SGHDT and CDR2 is YYEEEE. V dropped 0 bases and J dropped 5; count of bases not matched to a gene: 0. The CDR3 is 13 amino acids. CDR3 sequence reads: CASSLGTGTEAFF. DNA of the CDR3: TGTGCCAGCAGCTTGGGGACAGGGACTGAAGCTTTCTTT.

This clone is classed as medium-sized. A junction end diverges from the germline sequence, so it may reflect a read error. The chain combines TRBV11-2 with TRBJ2-7; a possible D gene is TRBD2 (6 bases). In germline, CDR1 is SGHAT, CDR2 FQNNGV. There are 12 residues in the CDR3. The CDR3 loop reads CASSLDRGTPNF. The CDR3 DNA reads TGTGCCAGCAGCTTAGATCGGGGGACCCCCAACTTC.

This clone was counted a few times. The chain recombines TRBV5-4 with TRBJ2-3, with TRBD2 matching 12 bases. The CDR3 loop spans 17 amino acids. V shed 4 bases and J 6 bases; nucleotides not matched to a gene: 12. Germline V gene lookup returns CDR1 SGHNT and CDR2 YYREEE (reference sequence). CDR3 sequence reads: CASSQQLAGGAGDTQYF. In nucleotides, the CDR3 is TGTGCCAGCAGCCAACAACTAGCGGGAGGAGCAGGGGATACGCAGTATTTT. The complete variable domain, with remaining parts taken from reference TRBV5-4 and TRBJ2-3, reads ETGVTQSPTHLIKTRGQQVTLRCSSQSGHNTVSWYQQALGQGPQFIFQYYREEENGRGNFPPRFSGLQFPNYSSELNVNALELDDSALYLCASSQQLAGGAGDTQYFGPGTRLTVL.

Relative to its sample, this clone is medium-sized (0.01 to 0.1%). V is TRBV2 and J is TRBJ2-5; 10 nucleotides agree with TRBD2. Looked up from germline, CDR1 is SNHLY and CDR2 is FYNNEI. The CDR3 totals 17 residues. The V gene end was trimmed by 8 bases and the J gene end by 5 bases; junction bases not matched to a gene: 17. The DNA of the CDR3 is TGTGCCAGCCAAACCGGAGGCCTAGCGGGAGTTTGGGAGACCCAGTACTTC. This translates into CASQTGGLAGVWETQYF.

The J gene is TRBJ2-7, the V gene TRBV7-4, with D hard to call. V lost 0 bases and J 3 bases, leaving 18 bases between the germline ends. Germline lookup yields CDR1 SGHVT and CDR2 SQSDAQ. This CDR3 spans 17 amino acids. This chain's CDR3 is CASSLAGSQIGHYEQYF. The CDR3 DNA reads TGTGCCAGCAGCTTAGCGGGATCGCAGATTGGCCACTACGAGCAGTACTTC.

V is TRBV6-6 and J is TRBJ2-7, with no clear D. CDR1 and CDR2 from the germline V gene are MNHNY and SVGAGI (reference sequence). The length of the CDR3 is 14 residues. The V and J ends lost 3 bases and 0 bases respectively, with 9 bases between them. CDR3 protein: CASSYGPSSYEQYF. The CDR3 DNA is TGTGCCAGCAGTTATGGGCCGAGCTCCTACGAGCAGTACTTC.

This clone was observed a few times. The chain has TRBV10-2 and TRBJ1-4; D might be TRBD1 (5 bases). V gave up 4 bases and J gave up 4 bases, with 13 bases separating them. The CDR3 loop spans 15 amino acids. CDR1 is WSHSY, CDR2 SAAADI, per germline. The CDR3 coding sequence is TGCGCCAGCAGTGGGGTTGCAGGGAGTAATGAAAAACTGTTTTTT. It encodes CASSGVAGSNEKLFF.

J is TRBJ1-1 and V is TRBV6-5; maybe TRBD1 (5 bases). CDR1 and CDR2 from the germline V gene are MNHEY and SVGAGI. V was cut by 3 bases and J by 4 bases, with 9 bases left in between. This CDR3 is 13 amino acids long. CDR3 loop: CASSYFGGTEAFF. The CDR3 nucleotides are TGTGCCAGCAGTTATTTCGGGGGCACTGAAGCTTTCTTT.

This clone occurred once. The chain links TRBV28 to TRBJ1-1; D is uncertain. Germline CDR1 and CDR2: MDHEN and SYDVKM. Trimming cost V 1 base and J 8 bases, with 11 bases left between them. The CDR3 spans 13 residues. The CDR3 sequence is CASSLSGRLEAFF. The CDR3 bases are TGTGCCAGCAGTTTATCCGGACGGCTCGAAGCTTTCTTT.

This chain uses TRBV19 with TRBJ2-2; 8 nucleotides agree with TRBD2. Germline V gene data show CDR1 as LNHDA and CDR2 as SQIVND (reference sequence). The CDR3 runs 20 residues. The V and J ends lost 3 bases and 0 bases, in that order; junction bases with no gene match: 15. The CDR3 DNA reads TGTGCCAGTAGTATCTCGCCGGGACTAGTTTCCCCCTCGAACACCGGGGAGCTGTTTTTT. Its translation is CASSISPGLVSPSNTGELFF.

This clone was seen just once. The chain has TRBV27 and TRBJ1-2; unclear D gene. Trimming took 0 bases from V and 7 from J, leaving 12 bases between them. Per the germline V gene, CDR1 is MNHEY and CDR2 is SMNVEV (reference sequence). The CDR3 length is 14 residues. The CDR3 loop is CASSLSKGSRGYTF. The CDR3 DNA is TGTGCCAGCAGTTTATCAAAGGGCTCCCGTGGCTACACCTTC.

V is TRBV6-5 and J is TRBJ2-7; D gene uncertain. Germline assignment: CDR1 MNHEY and CDR2 SVGAGI. V lost 0 bases to trimming and J lost 7 bases, with 16 bases between them. The CDR3 has 15 amino acids. CDR3 sequence reads: CASSYSRDGIWEQYF. Here the CDR3 DNA reads TGTGCCAGCAGTTACTCTAGGGATGGTATCTGGGAGCAGTACTTC.